This T cell receptor beta chain was documented in a study of technical replicates of blood from several donors. The table came from immunoSEQ multiplex PCR; TCRdb's copy has only in-frame clones and leaves some out. There are just under 60,000 clones in the sample; about 95% occur only once, and 3% lies in the top ten. The sequence came from a human donor in good health. Some clones in this sample may be carry-over from other donors' samples. The sample consisted of PBMCs.

CDR3 region: CSVEGPGEAFF. In nucleotides, the CDR3 is TGCAGCGTTGAGGGCCCCGGTGAAGCTTTCTTT. The chain uses TRBV29-1 and TRBJ1-1; no clear D gene. The CDR3 extends over 11 amino acids. Germline values: CDR1 SQVTM, CDR2 ANQGSEA. V was cut by 3 bases and J by 7 bases, with 9 bases left in between.